Listed here is a single T cell receptor (beta chain). As originally analysed: Amplification of reference gene primers was used by the study to estimate nucleated cell counts. Repertoires were generated with immunoSEQ multiplex PCR, while TCRdb's copy carries only in-frame clones and drops some. V and J calls and clone size are given by that table; D and trimming were obtained from the DNA. Counted here are hundreds of thousands of clones, about 91% occurring once; the ten biggest clones make up over 6%. The data were obtained in a study of blood T cell repertoires in COVID-19. Study-wide background: The samples span acute and convalescent COVID-19 from the United States, Italy and Spain. T cells, B-cell-depleted T cells, or PBMCs supplied cDNA or gDNA.

CDR3 size: 13 residues. Germline V gene sequence: CDR1 LNHDA, CDR2 SQIVND (reference sequence). The germline V and J ends were trimmed by 4 bases and 7 bases, with 13 bases remaining between them. Specimen: peripheral blood. The V and J genes are TRBV19 and TRBJ1-2, with D tentatively TRBD1 (5 bases). The sequence came from a woman aged 25-40 years who had recovered from COVID-19. CDR3 sequence (DNA): TGTGCCAGTAGTAACCAGGGAGGGAGTGGCTACACCTTC. It encodes CASSNQGGSGYTF. Full variable domain (missing parts from reference TRBV19 and TRBJ1-2): DGGITQSPKYLFRKEGQNVTLSCEQNLNHDAMYWYRQDPGQGLRLIYYSQIVNDFQKGDIAEGYSVSREKKESFPLTVTSAQKNPTAFYLCASSNQGGSGYTFGSGTRLTVV.